Listed below are T cell receptor beta chains from one sample, sequenced in a study of blood T cells in healthy people across ages. Each CDR3 protein gets one entry after TCRdb re-called the 5' RACE reads with MiXCR. Here the sample spans 1.2 million to 1.5 million distinct CDR3 sequences, 42% being singletons. The sample consisted of blood. These receptors were collected from a woman between 18 and 29 years old in good health. Each CDR3 is given with its conserved first and last residue. D genes are given only for firm matches. Only some rows state a clone size, as once, few, many or a class for expanded clones.

size: few; J: TRBJ2-7; V: TRBV7-2; D: TRBD1; DNA: TGTGCCAGCAGCCCTCCCAGGGGGCGCATCGAGCAGTACTTC; CDR3: CASSPPRGRIEQYF
size: NA; J: TRBJ2-7; V: TRBV2; D: TRBD2; DNA: TGTGCCAGCAGTGAAAGTGCTAGCGGGAGGAGTGGGAATGAGCAGTACTTC; CDR3: CASSESASGRSGNEQYF
size: many; J: TRBJ2-1; V: TRBV20-1; D: NA; DNA: TGCAGTGCTAGCTGGGGGGCAGGGGCGGCTGGAAATGAGCAGTTCTTC; CDR3: CSASWGAGAAGNEQFF
size: NA; J: TRBJ2-7; V: TRBV2; D: TRBD2; DNA: TGTGCCAGCAGCGATCCGGGACTAGCGGGAGTTTTTTCCGAGCAGTACTTC; CDR3: CASSDPGLAGVFSEQYF
size: NA; J: TRBJ2-5; V: TRBV6-5; D: NA; DNA: TGTGCCAGCAGTTCCGTTGTAGAAGAGACCCAGTACTTC; CDR3: CASSSVVEETQYF
size: NA; J: TRBJ2-5; V: TRBV7-9; D: TRBD1; DNA: TGTGCCAGCAGCGTAGAGGGACAGGGCTACGAGCGGTACTTC; CDR3: CASSVEGQGYERYF
size: NA; J: TRBJ1-2; V: TRBV20-1; D: NA; DNA: TGCAGTGCTAGAGGGGCGGGGGCGGAGGAGATCTATGGCTACACCTTC; CDR3: CSARGAGAEEIYGYTF
size: few; J: TRBJ2-6; V: TRBV28; D: NA; DNA: TGTGCCAGCAGTTTACTCACTGAGGGGGGCGCTGGGGCCAACGTCCTGACTTTC; CDR3: CASSLLTEGGAGANVLTF
size: NA; J: TRBJ2-3; V: TRBV5-1; D: TRBD2; DNA: TGCGCCAGCAGCTTGTTTCCTGGGGGGACTAGCGACCCGAGTGCAGATACGCAGTATTTT; CDR3: CASSLFPGGTSDPSADTQYF
size: NA; J: TRBJ1-2; V: TRBV7-6; D: TRBD1; DNA: TGTGCCAGCAGCGCGTACCCGGGACAGTTCTATGGCTACACCTTC; CDR3: CASSAYPGQFYGYTF
size: few; J: TRBJ2-1; V: TRBV21-1; D: NA; DNA: TGTGCCAGCAGTCCCTCGACCAGGACTAGCGGGAGTAACAGCTCCTACAATGAGCAGTTCTTC; CDR3: CASSPSTRTSGSNSSYNEQFF
size: NA; J: TRBJ2-5; V: TRBV20-1; D: TRBD1; DNA: TGCAGTGCTAGAGTCGCAGACAGGGCTTTGGAGCAGTACTTC; CDR3: CSARVADRALEQYF
size: NA; J: TRBJ2-3; V: TRBV24-1; D: NA; DNA: TGTGCCACCAGTGGGGGCGGGGATAGCACAGATACGCAGTATTTT; CDR3: CATSGGGDSTDTQYF
size: many; J: TRBJ1-4; V: TRBV7-9; D: NA; DNA: TGTGCCAGCAGCTTAGGTCCGGGGGAAAAACTGTTTTTT; CDR3: CASSLGPGEKLFF
size: NA; J: TRBJ2-2; V: TRBV11-2; D: NA; DNA: TGTGCCAGCAGCCACAGAGGGCGGTACACCGGGGAGCTGTTTTTT; CDR3: CASSHRGRYTGELFF
size: NA; J: TRBJ2-7; V: TRBV20-1; D: NA; DNA: TGCAGTGTCCCGGACCCGAGCTCCTACGAGCAGTACTTC; CDR3: CSVPDPSSYEQYF
size: NA; J: TRBJ1-2; V: TRBV15; D: NA; DNA: TGTGCCACCAGCAGAGATCGGAAGTCCTATGGCTACACCTTC; CDR3: CATSRDRKSYGYTF
size: NA; J: TRBJ1-2; V: TRBV7-9; D: TRBD1; DNA: TGTGCCAGCAGCGAGGACAGGGTAGACTATGGCTACACCTTC; CDR3: CASSEDRVDYGYTF
size: few; J: TRBJ1-1; V: TRBV11-2; D: NA; DNA: TGTGCCAGCAGCTTAAACAGGGATAACACTGAAGCTTTCTTT; CDR3: CASSLNRDNTEAFF
size: once; J: TRBJ2-7; V: TRBV9; D: NA; DNA: TGTGCCAGCAGCCCTCAATTTAACAGCGAGCAGTACTTC; CDR3: CASSPQFNSEQYF
size: NA; J: TRBJ2-7; V: TRBV27; D: NA; DNA: TGTGCCAGCAGCGATCGGGGGGCGTACTACGAGCAGTACTTC; CDR3: CASSDRGAYYEQYF
size: NA; J: TRBJ1-5; V: TRBV29-1; D: NA; DNA: TGCAGCGCCCTACCCGGATTTAATCAGCCCCAGCATTTT; CDR3: CSALPGFNQPQHF
size: NA; J: TRBJ1-5; V: TRBV20-1; D: TRBD1; DNA: TGCAGTGCTTCCGACAGGGCCCAGGACCAGCCCCAGCATTTT; CDR3: CSASDRAQDQPQHF
size: NA; J: TRBJ2-7; V: TRBV20-1; D: TRBD2; DNA: TGCAGTGCTGGACCTAGCGGGGCGTCCTACGAGCAGTACTTC; CDR3: CSAGPSGASYEQYF
size: NA; J: TRBJ2-1; V: TRBV12-3/TRBV12-4; D: NA; DNA: TGTGCCAGCAGTTTATCGGAATACAATGAGCAGTTCTTC; CDR3: CASSLSEYNEQFF
size: NA; J: TRBJ2-3; V: TRBV7-8; D: NA; DNA: TGTGCCAGCAGCTCACCCCCTGCGGGGATTGACACAGATACGCAGTATTTT; CDR3: CASSSPPAGIDTDTQYF
size: NA; J: TRBJ2-1; V: TRBV5-1; D: TRBD2; DNA: TGCGCCAGCAGCTTACTCCGTGAGAGCGGGGGCGGGAATGAGCAGTTCTTC; CDR3: CASSLLRESGGGNEQFF
size: NA; J: TRBJ1-2; V: TRBV5-1; D: TRBD1; DNA: TGCGCCAGCAGCTTGTTCCCGGGACAGGGGGCCGAAAACTATGGCTACACCTTC; CDR3: CASSLFPGQGAENYGYTF
size: NA; J: TRBJ2-7; V: TRBV11-2; D: NA; DNA: TGTGCCAGCAGCTTAGGGGCAGGGGACGAGCGGTACTTC; CDR3: CASSLGAGDERYF
size: NA; J: TRBJ2-7; V: TRBV2; D: TRBD2; DNA: TGTGCCAGCAGTGAATACGGACTAGCGGACTCCTACGAGCAGTACTTC; CDR3: CASSEYGLADSYEQYF
size: NA; J: TRBJ1-1; V: TRBV10-3; D: NA; DNA: TGTGCCATCAGTGAGTCGAGCAGGTCCACTGAAGCTTTCTTT; CDR3: CAISESSRSTEAFF
size: NA; J: TRBJ1-6; V: TRBV28; D: TRBD1; DNA: TGTGCCAGCAGGTCACCAGCGGGACAGTCGAATTCACCCCTCCACTTT; CDR3: CASRSPAGQSNSPLHF
size: NA; J: TRBJ1-2; V: TRBV12-3/TRBV12-4; D: NA; DNA: TGTGCCAGCAGCCCTCGTAGGGAGGATGGCTACACCTTC; CDR3: CASSPRREDGYTF
size: NA; J: TRBJ2-1; V: TRBV3-1; D: NA; DNA: TGTGCCAGCAGCCAACGGCTAGCCTTCTACAATGAGCAGTTCTTC; CDR3: CASSQRLAFYNEQFF
size: NA; J: TRBJ2-7; V: TRBV3-1; D: NA; DNA: TGTGCCAGCAGCCAAGAAGCCTACTACGAGCAGTACTTC; CDR3: CASSQEAYYEQYF
size: NA; J: TRBJ1-2; V: TRBV11-2; D: NA; DNA: TGTGCCAGCAGCTTCAACCAGGGGGGCTACACCTTC; CDR3: CASSFNQGGYTF
size: few; J: TRBJ1-1; V: TRBV28; D: TRBD1; DNA: TGTGCCAGCAGGGACCGGCGGACAGGGGGGAACACTGAAGCTTTCTTT; CDR3: CASRDRRTGGNTEAFF
size: few; J: TRBJ2-1; V: TRBV7-2; D: NA; DNA: TGTGCCAGCAGCTTAGTAGGGTACGGGCTCTCTAATGAGCAGTTCTTC; CDR3: CASSLVGYGLSNEQFF
size: NA; J: TRBJ1-4; V: TRBV14; D: NA; DNA: TGTGCCAGCAGCCAAGTGGGGGCAGGGGAAAAACTGTTTTTT; CDR3: CASSQVGAGEKLFF
size: NA; J: TRBJ2-1; V: TRBV20-1; D: NA; DNA: TGCAGCGCCCACGCGGGCAGTGAGCAGTTCTTC; CDR3: CSAHAGSEQFF
size: NA; J: TRBJ1-5; V: TRBV12-3/TRBV12-4; D: NA; DNA: TGTGCCAGCAGTTTAGAAAACCAACTGGGACAGCCCCAGCATTTT; CDR3: CASSLENQLGQPQHF
size: NA; J: TRBJ2-2; V: TRBV20-1; D: TRBD1; DNA: TGCAGTGCTTCCCGGGACAGGGACACCGGGGAGCTGTTTTTT; CDR3: CSASRDRDTGELFF
size: few; J: TRBJ2-3; V: TRBV28; D: NA; DNA: TGTGCCAGCAGTCCCGGGACCTTGGTAGCCACAGATACGCAGTATTTT; CDR3: CASSPGTLVATDTQYF
size: once; J: TRBJ2-1; V: TRBV6-2/TRBV6-3; D: NA; DNA: TGTGCCAGCAGGGTAGATTGGACACTGTCTAAAAAAAGCTCCTACAATGAGCAGTTCTTC; CDR3: CASRVDWTLSKKSSYNEQFF
size: NA; J: TRBJ1-1; V: TRBV9; D: NA; DNA: TGTGCCAGCAGCGTAGAGGGGAGTGCTGCTTTCTTT; CDR3: CASSVEGSAAFF
size: few; J: TRBJ2-7; V: TRBV2; D: NA; DNA: TGTGCCAGCCGCTCATACGGCTACGAGCAGTACTTC; CDR3: CASRSYGYEQYF
size: NA; J: TRBJ1-1; V: TRBV10-2; D: NA; DNA: TGCGCCAGCAGACACGTAGGTGGGTGGGAGGACACTGAAGCTTTCTTT; CDR3: CASRHVGGWEDTEAFF
size: NA; J: TRBJ2-5; V: TRBV18; D: NA; DNA: TGTGCCAGCTCACCACCGGCGGAGTCAAGGGGAGAGACCCAGTACTTC; CDR3: CASSPPAESRGETQYF
size: NA; J: TRBJ1-5; V: TRBV28; D: NA; DNA: TGTGCCGGCAGTTTAATCGACAGCGGGCAGCCCCAGCATTTT; CDR3: CAGSLIDSGQPQHF
size: few; J: TRBJ1-3; V: TRBV12-3/TRBV12-4; D: NA; DNA: TGTGCCAGCAGTTTGCGGGCAGGCGCCCTCTCTGGAAACACCATATATTTT; CDR3: CASSLRAGALSGNTIYF
size: few; J: TRBJ2-6; V: TRBV19; D: TRBD1; DNA: TGTGCCAGTAGTATTTTGGGACAGGTACTTCCTCCTGGGGCCAACGTCCTGACTTTC; CDR3: CASSILGQVLPPGANVLTF
size: NA; J: TRBJ2-7; V: TRBV3-1; D: NA; DNA: TGTGCCAGCAGCCAAGATCGTGGGGCCCCCCTTCAGTACTTC; CDR3: CASSQDRGAPLQYF
size: NA; J: TRBJ1-5; V: TRBV28; D: NA; DNA: TGTGCCAGCAGTATCGCAGGGTCCAATCAGCCCCAGCATTTT; CDR3: CASSIAGSNQPQHF
size: NA; J: TRBJ2-7; V: TRBV5-1; D: NA; DNA: TGCACCAGCAGCCCGAACGACGGGGGAGTTTCCAACGAGCAGTACTTC; CDR3: CTSSPNDGGVSNEQYF
size: once; J: TRBJ1-2; V: TRBV6-5; D: NA; DNA: TGTGCCAGCAGTTACTCCCTAGTTTTTGGCTACACCTTC; CDR3: CASSYSLVFGYTF
size: many; J: TRBJ2-1; V: TRBV7-3; D: NA; DNA: TGCGCCAGCAGCTTGGGGGTCAGCTCCTACAATGAGCAGTTCTTC; CDR3: CASSLGVSSYNEQFF
size: NA; J: TRBJ1-2; V: TRBV7-9; D: NA; DNA: TGTGCCAGCAGCCCGACGGGCCTCGGCCAGGGATATGGCTACACCTTC; CDR3: CASSPTGLGQGYGYTF